The clone carrying this T cell receptor (beta chain) has a single count. A read error is likely here: a far larger clone is one base away. Other DNA sequences in this specimen translate into the identical CDR3. The source of the sample is a study of shared clonotypes between healthy human individuals. CDR3 size: 15 residues. The V gene's germline CDR1 is MNHEY and CDR2 SVGAGI. V lost 2 bases to trimming and J lost 0 bases, with 9 bases between them. This was a deep-level run. Once extracted for a subset, genomic DNA was divided evenly among several immunoSEQ plates. Repertoires were generated with immunoSEQ multiplex PCR, while TCRdb's copy carries only in-frame clones and drops some. Among about 490,000 clones listed, about 84% were seen once.

The clonotype comes from a woman aged 40-49 years in good health. Some clones in this sample may be carry-over from other donors' samples. The V call is TRBV6-5, the J call TRBJ2-3, with D tentatively TRBD2 (5 bases). Sample: PBMCs. The DNA of the CDR3 is TGTGCCAGCAGTTACACTAGTGGGAGCACAGATACGCAGTATTTT. It specifies CASSYTSGSTDTQYF.